This T cell receptor (beta chain) is drawn from a study of T-cell reconstitution after alpha-beta-depleted transplantation in children. Study-wide results and caveats: Some patients showed high day-60 TCRbeta diversity, which derived from surviving recipient T cells and thymic progenitors. After transplant, at about two months, alpha-beta T cells were reportedly derived from several hundred expanded graft clones. T-cell numbers and diversity one year post-transplant derived largely from freshly generated T cells.

In regard to this clonotype: Its antigen remains unidentified.

Looked up from germline, CDR1 is KGHDR and CDR2 is SFDVKD. The V end lost 4 bases, the J end lost 6 bases, and 11 bases lay between the germline ends. The CDR3 consists of 14 residues. It was with unique molecular identifiers that the TCRbeta library was prepared. MiXCR was run by TCRdb on the PCR reads, yielding one entry per CDR3 protein. The sample has approximately 300,000 distinct CDR3 sequences; 10% are singletons. This specimen was PBMCs, taken before TCRalphabeta/CD19-depleted stem cell transplant. The V and J genes are TRBV24-1 and TRBJ2-2; D not resolved. This sequence originates from a boy under three years old with acute myeloid leukemia, due to receive a stem cell transplant. The CDR3 nucleotides read TGTGCCACCAGTGACCCAACGGTAGCCGGGGAGCTGTTTTTT. Translated: CATSDPTVAGELFF.